This T cell receptor (beta chain) was observed in a study of pediatric ulcerative colitis. Study results and caveats: Some T cells in rectal biopsies may come from blood, especially with overt colitis.

During colonoscopy, one to two rectal pinch biopsies were collected. Repertoires were generated with immunoSEQ multiplex PCR, while TCRdb's copy carries only in-frame clones and drops some. In the table there are under 20,000 clones, over 65% of which are singletons. In the case of this clone: Its specificity is unknown.

Germline CDR1 LNHDA, CDR2 SQIVND (reference sequence). J lost 4 bases, V lost 6 bases, and 5 bases had no gene match. The CDR3 has 14 residues. This sequence joins TRBV19 and TRBJ1-5; 8 bases are shared with TRBD1. The sequence was collected from a boy younger than 18 with moderate ulcerative colitis. What was sequenced was gut tissue. The CDR3 spells CASSFRDRNQPQHF. The DNA for the CDR3 is TGTGCCAGTAGCTTCCGGGACAGGAATCAGCCCCAGCATTTT.